This entry lists 15 T cell receptor beta chains sequenced from one sample in a study of tumor and adjacent non-tumor tissue in lung cancer. A modified ARM-PCR protocol with three rounds of nested PCR amplified TCRbeta. One entry per CDR3 protein results from TCRdb running MiXCR on the multiplex PCR reads. Counted here are fewer than 120,000 distinct CDR3 sequences, about 80% occurring once; the ten biggest clones make up under 25%. RNA was extracted from bulk tissue without any cell sorting. Sequenced: lung tumor tissue. The receptors shown here come from a man aged 70 or older with non-small cell lung cancer.

Of note for this clonotype: The conserved phenylalanine or tryptophan normally closing the CDR3 is absent here, so this likely arose from a read error. The DNA is omitted, as the CDR3 cannot be located on it reliably, and the CDR3 follows TCRdb's listing. This chain joins TRBV11-3 and TRBJ2-3; no check of the table's D call, TRBD1, against the DNA was made. From its first to its last residue, the CDR3 has 15 amino acids. Germline V gene lookup returns CDR1 SGHNT and CDR2 YENEEA. The CDR3 region is CASTRRDVSTDTHYI.

On this clonotype itself: The junction departs from the called germline gene at one end, perhaps through a read error. The V and J genes are TRBV14 and TRBJ2-2; maybe TRBD2 (6 bases). CDR1 and CDR2 (germline): SGHDN, FVKESK. There are 12 residues in the CDR3. In DNA form, the CDR3 reads TGTACCAGCAACCTTCGCGGCGGGAAGCTGTTTTTT. Translation: CTSNLRGGKLFF.

This clonotype showed up just once. This CDR3 is missing its conserved last phenylalanine or tryptophan, likely due to a read error. The chain joins TRBV11-1 to TRBJ2-7, with D uncertain. CDR3 length equals 15 residues. Germline values: CDR1 SGHAT, CDR2 FQDESV (reference sequence). The CDR3 DNA reads as TGTGCCAGCAGCTTAGAAGCTTCCGCCTCCTACGAACAGTACTTA. It is translated as CASSLEASASYEQYL.

Remarks on this clonotype: Mismatch with germline at one junction end may stem from a read error. The rearrangement joins TRBV12-3 or TRBV12-4 to TRBJ1-6; 7 bases are a match to TRBD1. There are 16 residues in the CDR3. The CDR3 coding sequence is TGTGCCAGCACCTACGGGATAGGGGGCTATAAATCACCCCTCCACTTT. Translating it yields CASTYGIGGYKSPLHF.

With regard to this clonotype: The final CDR3 position lacks the conserved phenylalanine or tryptophan, pointing to a likely read error. The chain couples TRBV20-1 to TRBJ2-2; D might be TRBD1 or TRBD2, each matching 5 bases. The CDR3 has 14 residues. Between the trimmed V and J ends, which lost 6 bases and 3 bases, there was a span of 14 bases. Germline lookup yields CDR1 DFQATT and CDR2 SNEGSKA (reference sequence). The CDR3 nucleotides read TGCAGTGCAAGGGACCACCCCGACACCGGGGAGCTGTTTATT. Its protein product is CSARDHPDTGELFI.

This chain joins TRBV19 and TRBJ1-2; D is possibly TRBD1 (5 bases). From germline, CDR1 is LNHDA and CDR2 SQIVND (reference sequence). Trimming pared 8 bases from V and 4 bases from J, leaving 20 bases between. CDR3 length: 15 amino acids. Here the CDR3 reads CASAIIALQGYGYTF. In DNA, the CDR3 is TGTGCCAGTGCTATAATCGCACTCCAGGGCTATGGCTACACCTTC.

In this sample, this clonotype turned up once. The chain recombines TRBV5-1 with TRBJ1-2, with D maybe TRBD1 (6 bases). The CDR3 consists of 15 residues. CDR1 and CDR2 from the germline V gene are SGHRS and YFSETQ. Trimming took off 0 bases at V and 3 bases at J, with 12 bases between the two ends. CDR3 residues: CASSLDVGGDYGYTF. The CDR3 DNA reads TGCGCCAGCAGCTTGGATGTGGGGGGCGACTATGGCTACACCTTC.

As for this clonotype: One end of the junction is discordant with germline, which a read error may explain. The CDR3, as DNA: TGTGCCAGAAGTTACGTAAGGGGGACCTACGAGCGGTACTTC. It translates to CARSYVRGTYERYF. V and J are TRBV6-5 and TRBJ2-7; TRBD1 is a possible D gene (6 bases). Germline values: CDR1 MNHEY, CDR2 SVGAGI. This CDR3 is built from 14 residues.

This sequence joins TRBV6-5 and TRBJ2-1; D may be TRBD2 (6 bases). Trimming shortened V by 5 bases and J by 10 bases, and 18 bases separated the two germline ends. CDR1 is MNHEY, CDR2 SVGAGI, per germline. CDR3 size: 14 residues. CDR3 bases: TGTGCCAGCAGTGGGGAACTAGCAGGCGGCGAGCAGTTCTTC. Translating gives CASSGELAGGEQFF.

This chain joins TRBV20-1 and TRBJ1-2; D uncertain. The CDR3 consists of 15 residues. With 7 bases removed from V and 3 bases from J, the gap between germline ends came to 21 bases. Germline V gene lookup returns CDR1 DFQATT and CDR2 SNEGSKA (reference sequence). The CDR3 bases are TGCAGTGTTACACTTGAATCCATCGGGTACTATGGCTACACCTTC. Translation gives CSVTLESIGYYGYTF.

Notes on this clonotype: One junction end disagrees with the germline gene, perhaps due to a read error. This chain uses TRBV11-3 with TRBJ2-1; D is possibly TRBD2 (7 bases). CDR3 size: 16 residues. Germline values: CDR1 SGHNT, CDR2 YENEEA. CDR3 amino acids: CANSLDPTGGRGDHFF. CDR3 coding DNA: TGTGCCAACAGCTTAGATCCCACGGGGGGCAGGGGTGATCACTTCTTC.

A word on this clonotype: The junction does not match germline at one end; this may be a read error. The chain uses TRBV7-8 and TRBJ1-5; weak D call: TRBD1 (5 bases). This CDR3 contains 13 residues. The germline gives CDR1 SGHVS, CDR2 FQNEAQ. Here the CDR3 reads CTSSLRGNQPQHF. The CDR3 DNA follows: TGTACCAGCAGCTTAAGGGGTAATCAGCCCCAGCATTTT.

This clonotype was recorded a few times. A much larger clone lies a single base off, so this may be a read error. This chain links TRBV29-1 with TRBJ2-6; possibly TRBD2 for D (6 bases). Trimming pared 5 bases from V and 6 bases from J, leaving 17 bases between. Germline values: CDR1 SQVTM, CDR2 ANQGSEA. This CDR3 has 15 amino acids. This CDR3 reads CSVQRRVTVANVLTF. The CDR3, as DNA: TGCAGCGTTCAACGGAGGGTAACTGTGGCCAACGTCCTGACTTTC.

For this clonotype: Its ends do not fully match the called genes, so a read error is possible. This chain uses TRBV10-2 with TRBJ1-2, with D unresolved. The CDR3 consists of 15 residues. Per the germline V gene, CDR1 is WSHSY and CDR2 is SAAADI. CDR3 protein: CASSEGRMADYAYTF. In DNA form, the CDR3 reads TGCGCCAGCAGTGAGGGAAGGATGGCGGACTATGCCTACACCTTC.

The table lists this clonotype with a few counts. A junction boundary mismatches the germline segment, possibly from a read error. The gene calls are TRBV14 and TRBJ1-2; TRBD1 aligns across 7 bases. The CDR3 is made up of 15 amino acids. Germline V gene data show CDR1 as SGHDN and CDR2 as FVKESK. The CDR3: CAISQAPTGVGGYIF. The CDR3 DNA reads TGTGCCATCAGCCAAGCCCCTACAGGGGTTGGCGGCTACATCTTC.